The entry that follows covers one TCR beta chain sequence. The sample originates from a study of Ad26.COV2.S vaccination and SARS-CoV-2 variants. Produced via immunoSEQ multiplex PCR; TCRdb's table is partial and in-frame only. The table lists hundreds of thousands of clones, about nine tenths of them singletons. The germline V gene has CDR1 MNHEY and CDR2 SVGAGI. Losses at the gene ends were 2 bases for V and 2 bases for J; bases not matched to a gene: 0. The CDR3 extends over 15 amino acids. Noted treatment: some 19 received Ad26.COV2.S at low or high dose, single or two shots; five or six received placebo; per-sample allocation not given. Sampling was done on day 63 after the first vaccine or placebo injection.

Sequenced material: peripheral blood, taken in a trial of Ad26.COV2.S vaccine versus placebo. This clonotype originated in a person aged 18-60 years who received the Ad26.COV2.S COVID-19 vaccine or a placebo. This chain links TRBV6-5 with TRBJ2-7; 13 nucleotides line up with TRBD2. As DNA, the CDR3 is TGTGCCAGCAGTTACGGGACTAGCGGGACCTACGAGCAGTACTTC. The encoded protein is CASSYGTSGTYEQYF.